The source of this T cell receptor (beta chain) is a study of T-cell memory formation after mild COVID-19. Broader study findings: CD4+ contracting clones lay mainly in CM and EM, CD8+ ones in EMRA.

This clonotype has just a few counts. The antigen remains undetermined. Amplification by 5'RACE using constant-segment primers produced TCR alpha and TCR beta cDNA libraries that carried sample barcodes and UMIs. TCRdb passed the 5' RACE reads through MiXCR, listing each CDR3 protein once. This table holds over 450,000 distinct CDR3 sequences, 20% found once. The ends lost 6 bases at V and 5 bases at J; junction bases unmatched: 9. Germline V gene sequence: CDR1 MNHNY, CDR2 SVGAGI (reference sequence). The length of the CDR3 is 16 residues. Sample: PBMCs or a T cell subset sorted from them (not recorded which). This sequence joins TRBV6-6 and TRBJ2-1, with TRBD1 matching over 11 bases. This TCR came from an adult woman who had mild COVID-19 (a few samples of this study predate the infection). Cell type and time point are not known. CDR3 sequence (DNA): TGTGCCAGCAGAAAGGACAGGGGGCGCTCGGACAATGAGCAGTTCTTC. Its protein product is CASRKDRGRSDNEQFF.